This T cell receptor (beta chain) comes out of a study of post-analysis software for immune sequencing data. Study-level background: As for disease course, relapsing-remitting, secondary progressive and progressive-relapsing multiple sclerosis were all included. Points from the study as a whole: Patients carried five TRBV segments more frequently than controls did, and TRBV5-6, TRBV5-1 and TRBV20-1 were among them. By F measure, strong co-clustering occurred among samples prepared in the same batch. Multiple sclerosis was associated with a significant reduction in normalized Chao1 diversity relative to controls.

This clonotype was detected only once. As yet, its antigen is unknown. Per germline, CDR1 MDHEN and CDR2 SYDVKM. The CDR3 totals 14 residues. Carried by the TCR beta cDNA libraries were unique molecular identifiers. Between roughly 0.95 and 10 million T cells gave rise to around 500,000 cDNA molecules. One entry per CDR3 protein results from TCRdb running MiXCR on the PCR reads. This sample has about 200,000 distinct CDR3 sequences, with roughly 30% found just once. This sequence originates from a girl between 2 and 17 years old with multiple sclerosis. Input material: blood. The chain is built from TRBV28 and TRBJ1-1, with 8 bases matching TRBD1. CDR3 protein: CTIRRTGRMGEAFF. CDR3 bases: TGTACCATCCGCCGGACAGGGAGGATGGGTGAAGCTTTCTTT. Full variable domain (missing parts from reference TRBV28 and TRBJ1-1): DVKVTQSSRYLVKRTGEKVFLECVQDMDHENMFWYRQDPGLGLRLIYFSYDVKMKEKGDIPEGYSVSREKKERFSLILESASTNQTSMYLCTIRRTGRMGEAFFGQGTRLTVV.